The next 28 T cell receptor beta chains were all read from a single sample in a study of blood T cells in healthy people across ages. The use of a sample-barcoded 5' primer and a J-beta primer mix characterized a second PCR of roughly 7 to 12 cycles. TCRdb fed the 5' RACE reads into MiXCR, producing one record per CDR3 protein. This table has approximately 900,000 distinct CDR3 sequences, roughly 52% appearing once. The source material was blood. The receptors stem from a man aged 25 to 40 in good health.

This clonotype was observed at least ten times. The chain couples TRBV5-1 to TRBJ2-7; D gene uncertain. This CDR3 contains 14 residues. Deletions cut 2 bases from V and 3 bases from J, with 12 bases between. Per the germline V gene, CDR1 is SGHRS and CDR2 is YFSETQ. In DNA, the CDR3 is TGCGCCAGCAGCTTATACATCACTGACTACGAGCAGTACTTC. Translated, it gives CASSLYITDYEQYF.

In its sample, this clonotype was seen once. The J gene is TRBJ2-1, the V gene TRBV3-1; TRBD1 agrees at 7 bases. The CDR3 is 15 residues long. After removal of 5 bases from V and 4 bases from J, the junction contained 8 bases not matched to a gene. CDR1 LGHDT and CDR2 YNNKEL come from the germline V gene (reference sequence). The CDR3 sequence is CASSLPATGYNEQFF. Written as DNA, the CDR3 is TGTGCCAGCAGCTTGCCTGCGACAGGGTACAATGAGCAGTTCTTC.

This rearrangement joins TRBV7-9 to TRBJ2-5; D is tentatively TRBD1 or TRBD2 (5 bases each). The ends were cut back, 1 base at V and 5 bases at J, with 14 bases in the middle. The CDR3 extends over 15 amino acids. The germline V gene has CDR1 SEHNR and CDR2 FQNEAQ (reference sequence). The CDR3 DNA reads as TGTGCCAGCAGCTTAGGCCTCGGGACCTCGGAGACCCAGTACTTC. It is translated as CASSLGLGTSETQYF.

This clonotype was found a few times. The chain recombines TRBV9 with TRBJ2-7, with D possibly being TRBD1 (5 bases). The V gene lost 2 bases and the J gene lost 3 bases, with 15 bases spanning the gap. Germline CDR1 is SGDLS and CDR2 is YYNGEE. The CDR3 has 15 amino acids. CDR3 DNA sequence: TGTGCCAGCAGCGTGCACTCAGGGTCACTCTACGAGCAGTACTTC. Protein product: CASSVHSGSLYEQYF.

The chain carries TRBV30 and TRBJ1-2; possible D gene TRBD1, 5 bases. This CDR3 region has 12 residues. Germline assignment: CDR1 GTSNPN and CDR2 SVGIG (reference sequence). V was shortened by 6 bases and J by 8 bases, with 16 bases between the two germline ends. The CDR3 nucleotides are TGTGCCTGCGCTTATCGAACAGGCGGCTACACCTTC. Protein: CACAYRTGGYTF.

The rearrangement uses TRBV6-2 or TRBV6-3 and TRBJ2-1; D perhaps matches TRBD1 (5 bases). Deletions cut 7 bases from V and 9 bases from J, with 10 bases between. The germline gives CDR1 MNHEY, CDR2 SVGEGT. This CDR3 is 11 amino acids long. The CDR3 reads CASTWGCEQFF. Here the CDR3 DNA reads TGTGCCAGCACCTGGGGCTGTGAGCAGTTCTTC.

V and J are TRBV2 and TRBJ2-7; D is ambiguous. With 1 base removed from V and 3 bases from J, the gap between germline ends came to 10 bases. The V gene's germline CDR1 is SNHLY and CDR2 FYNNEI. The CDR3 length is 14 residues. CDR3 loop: CASSEGAADYEQYF. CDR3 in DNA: TGTGCCAGCAGTGAAGGGGCAGCTGACTACGAGCAGTACTTC.

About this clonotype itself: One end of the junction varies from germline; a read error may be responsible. The CDR3: CTSSSTGTGSDSTDTQYF. The CDR3 nucleotides are TGTACCAGCAGCTCAACCGGGACAGGGAGCGACAGCACAGATACGCAGTATTTT. V gene TRBV5-6 combines with J gene TRBJ2-3, with TRBD1 matching 9 bases. This CDR3 has 18 residues. Germline assignment: CDR1 SGHDT and CDR2 YYEEEE.

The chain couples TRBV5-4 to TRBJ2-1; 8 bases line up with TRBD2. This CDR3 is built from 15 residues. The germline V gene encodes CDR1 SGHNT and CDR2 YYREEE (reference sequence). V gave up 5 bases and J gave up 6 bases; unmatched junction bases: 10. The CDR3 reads CASSSSGPKLNEQFF. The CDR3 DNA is TGTGCCAGCAGTTCTAGCGGGCCGAAACTCAATGAGCAGTTCTTC. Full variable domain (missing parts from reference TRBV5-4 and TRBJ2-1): ETGVTQSPTHLIKTRGQQVTLRCSSQSGHNTVSWYQQALGQGPQFIFQYYREEENGRGNFPPRFSGLQFPNYSSELNVNALELDDSALYLCASSSSGPKLNEQFFGPGTRLTVL.

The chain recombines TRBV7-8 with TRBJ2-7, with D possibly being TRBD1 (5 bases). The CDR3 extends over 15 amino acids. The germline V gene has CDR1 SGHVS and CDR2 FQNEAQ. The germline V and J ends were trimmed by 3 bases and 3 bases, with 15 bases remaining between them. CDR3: CASSLKAQAFYEQYF. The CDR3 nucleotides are TGTGCCAGCAGCTTGAAGGCACAGGCATTCTACGAGCAGTACTTC.

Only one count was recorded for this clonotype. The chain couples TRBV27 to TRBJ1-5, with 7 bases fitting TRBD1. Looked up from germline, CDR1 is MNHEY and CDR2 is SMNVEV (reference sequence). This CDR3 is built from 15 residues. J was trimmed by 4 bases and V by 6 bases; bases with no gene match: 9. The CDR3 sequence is CASRWTGRGNQPQHF. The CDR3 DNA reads TGTGCCAGCAGATGGACAGGCCGGGGGAATCAGCCCCAGCATTTT.

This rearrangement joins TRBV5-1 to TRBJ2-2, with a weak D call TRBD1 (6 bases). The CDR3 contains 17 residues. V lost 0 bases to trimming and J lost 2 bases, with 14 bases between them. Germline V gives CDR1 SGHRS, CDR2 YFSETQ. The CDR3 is CASSLARTGSNTGELFF. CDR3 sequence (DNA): TGCGCCAGCAGCTTGGCCCGAACAGGGAGTAACACCGGGGAGCTGTTTTTT.

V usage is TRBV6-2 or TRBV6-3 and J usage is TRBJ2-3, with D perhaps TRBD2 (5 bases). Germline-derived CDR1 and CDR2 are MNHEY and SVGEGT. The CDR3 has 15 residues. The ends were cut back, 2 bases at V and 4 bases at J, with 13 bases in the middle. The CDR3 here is CASSYPAGIADTQYF. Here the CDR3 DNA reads TGTGCCAGCAGTTACCCTGCGGGTATCGCAGATACGCAGTATTTT.

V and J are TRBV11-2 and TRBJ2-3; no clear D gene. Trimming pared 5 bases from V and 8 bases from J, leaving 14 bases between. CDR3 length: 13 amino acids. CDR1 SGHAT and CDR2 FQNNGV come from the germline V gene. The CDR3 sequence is CASSPPGPGTQYF. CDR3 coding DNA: TGTGCCAGCAGCCCCCCCGGGCCGGGTACGCAGTATTTT.

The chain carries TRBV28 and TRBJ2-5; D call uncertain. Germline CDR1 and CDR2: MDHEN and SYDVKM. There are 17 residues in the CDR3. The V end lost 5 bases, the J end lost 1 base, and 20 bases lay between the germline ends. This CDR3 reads CASSPRKSSTLQETQYF. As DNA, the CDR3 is TGTGCCAGCAGTCCCCGGAAAAGTTCGACCCTCCAAGAGACCCAGTACTTC.

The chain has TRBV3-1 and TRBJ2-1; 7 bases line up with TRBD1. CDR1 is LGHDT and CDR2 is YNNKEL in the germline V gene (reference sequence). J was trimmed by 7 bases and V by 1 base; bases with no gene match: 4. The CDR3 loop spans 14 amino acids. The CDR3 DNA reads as TGTGCCAGCAGCCAAGCAAAACAGGGGAATGAGCAGTTCTTC. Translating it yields CASSQAKQGNEQFF.

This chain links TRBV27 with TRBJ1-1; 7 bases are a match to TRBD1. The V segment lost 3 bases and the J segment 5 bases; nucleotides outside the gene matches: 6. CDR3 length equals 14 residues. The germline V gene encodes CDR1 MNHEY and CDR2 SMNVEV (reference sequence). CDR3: CASSFKQGGTEAFF. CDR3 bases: TGTGCCAGCAGTTTTAAGCAGGGGGGGACTGAAGCTTTCTTT.

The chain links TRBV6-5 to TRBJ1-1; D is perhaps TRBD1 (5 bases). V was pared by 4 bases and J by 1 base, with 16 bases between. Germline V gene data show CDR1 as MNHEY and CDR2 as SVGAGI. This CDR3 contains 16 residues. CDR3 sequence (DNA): TGTGCCAGCAGTTTGGGGCAGATGTTTACGAACACTGAAGCTTTCTTT. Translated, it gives CASSLGQMFTNTEAFF.

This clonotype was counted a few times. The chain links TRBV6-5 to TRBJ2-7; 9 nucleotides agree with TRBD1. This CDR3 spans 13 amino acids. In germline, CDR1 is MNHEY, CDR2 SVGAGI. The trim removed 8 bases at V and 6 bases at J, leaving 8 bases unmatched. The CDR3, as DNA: TGTGCCAGCCGAGGGACAGGGACTGGCGAGCAGTACTTC. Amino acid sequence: CASRGTGTGEQYF.

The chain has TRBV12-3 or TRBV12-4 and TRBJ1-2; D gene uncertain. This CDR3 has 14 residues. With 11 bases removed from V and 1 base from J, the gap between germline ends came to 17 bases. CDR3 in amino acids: CAPPCVAYNYGYTF. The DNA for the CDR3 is TGTGCCCCTCCATGCGTTGCCTATAACTATGGCTACACCTTC.

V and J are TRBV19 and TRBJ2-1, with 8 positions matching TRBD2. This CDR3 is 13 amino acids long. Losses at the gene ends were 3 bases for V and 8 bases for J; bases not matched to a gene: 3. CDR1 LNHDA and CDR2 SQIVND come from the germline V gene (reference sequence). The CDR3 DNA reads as TGTGCCAGTAGTATGACTAGCGTGGATGAGCAGTTCTTC. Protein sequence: CASSMTSVDEQFF.

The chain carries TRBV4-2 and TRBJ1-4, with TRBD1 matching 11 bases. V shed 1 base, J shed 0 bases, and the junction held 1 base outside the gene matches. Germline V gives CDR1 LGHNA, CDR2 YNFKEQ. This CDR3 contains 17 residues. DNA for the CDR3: TGTGCCAGCAGCCAAGTGGGACAGGGGGCAACTAATGAAAAACTGTTTTTT. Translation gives CASSQVGQGATNEKLFF.

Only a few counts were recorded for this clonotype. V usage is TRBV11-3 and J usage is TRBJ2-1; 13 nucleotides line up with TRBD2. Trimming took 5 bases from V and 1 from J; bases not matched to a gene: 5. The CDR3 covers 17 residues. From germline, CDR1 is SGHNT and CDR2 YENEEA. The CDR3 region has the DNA TGTGCCAGCAGCACCGGGACTAGCGGGGCTTCCTACAATGAGCAGTTCTTC. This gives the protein CASSTGTSGASYNEQFF.

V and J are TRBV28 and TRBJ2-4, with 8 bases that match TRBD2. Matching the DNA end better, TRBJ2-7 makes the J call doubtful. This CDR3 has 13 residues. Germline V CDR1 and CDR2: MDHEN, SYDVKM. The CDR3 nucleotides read TGTGCCATCGTACCGGGACTAGGGCACGAGCAGTACTTC. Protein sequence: CAIVPGLGHEQYF.

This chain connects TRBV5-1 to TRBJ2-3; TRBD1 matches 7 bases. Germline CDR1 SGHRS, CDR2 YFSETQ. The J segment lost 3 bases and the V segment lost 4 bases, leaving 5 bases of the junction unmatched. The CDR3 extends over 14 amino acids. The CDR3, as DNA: TGCGCCAGCAGCGGGGGACAGAATACAGATACGCAGTATTTT. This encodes CASSGGQNTDTQYF.

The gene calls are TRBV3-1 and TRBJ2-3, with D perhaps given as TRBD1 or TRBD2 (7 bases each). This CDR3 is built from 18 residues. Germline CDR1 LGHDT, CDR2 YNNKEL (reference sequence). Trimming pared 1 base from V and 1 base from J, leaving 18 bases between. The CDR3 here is CASSQAARQGGGTDTQYF. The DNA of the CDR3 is TGTGCCAGCAGCCAAGCCGCCCGTCAGGGGGGGGGCACAGATACGCAGTATTTT.

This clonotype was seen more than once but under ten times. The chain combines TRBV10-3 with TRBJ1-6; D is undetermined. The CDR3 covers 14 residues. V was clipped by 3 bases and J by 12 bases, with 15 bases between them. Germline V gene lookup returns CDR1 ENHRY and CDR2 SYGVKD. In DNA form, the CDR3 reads TGTGCCATCAGTGAACGGCAGGACTATTTACCCCTCCACTTT. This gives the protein CAISERQDYLPLHF.

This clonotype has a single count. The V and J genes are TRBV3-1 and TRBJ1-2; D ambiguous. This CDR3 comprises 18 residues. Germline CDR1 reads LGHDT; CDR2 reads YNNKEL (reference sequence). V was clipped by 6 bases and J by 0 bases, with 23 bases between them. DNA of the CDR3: TGTGCCAGCAGTCAAAATTTCGGGTTCCGGGATTCTAACTATGGCTACACCTTC. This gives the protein CASSQNFGFRDSNYGYTF. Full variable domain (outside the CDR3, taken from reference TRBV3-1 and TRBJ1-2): DTAVSQTPKYLVTQMGNDKSIKCEQNLGHDTMYWYKQDSKKFLKIMFSYNNKELIINETVPNRFSPKSPDKAHLNLHINSLELGDSAVYFCASSQNFGFRDSNYGYTFGSGTRLTVV.